This is a list of T cell receptor beta chains from one sample in a study of blood T cell repertoires in COVID-19. Sequencing used immunoSEQ multiplex PCR; TCRdb keeps in-frame clones, though not all of them. In the table there are about 170,000 clones, approximately 84% of which are singletons. Input material: peripheral blood. These receptors were collected from a young man with active or convalescent COVID-19. The CDR3 runs from the conserved cysteine through the conserved F or W. Each record gives: J gene, V gene, clone size, D gene, CDR3 protein, CDR3 DNA. D genes are given only for firm matches. Clone size is not always given. Where it is, it says once, few, many or a class for expanded clones.

>TRBJ2-7|TRBV18|few|TRBD1
CASSRPGQGAYEQYF
TGTGCCAGCTCTCGGCCGGGACAGGGGGCCTACGAGCAGTACTTC
>TRBJ2-2|TRBV13|NA|TRBD2
CASSFFGTSGTNTGELFF
TGTGCCAGCAGCTTTTTTGGGACTAGCGGGACGAACACCGGGGAGCTGTTTTTT
>TRBJ2-2|TRBV5-4|NA|TRBD2
CASSSRTSGFTGELFF
TGTGCCAGCAGCAGCCGGACTAGCGGGTTCACCGGGGAGCTGTTTTTT
>TRBJ2-7|TRBV19|NA|NA
CASSASGRAREQYF
TGTGCCAGTAGTGCCTCGGGCAGGGCTAGAGAGCAGTACTTC
>TRBJ1-1|TRBV10-1|NA|NA
CASSMTGNTEAFF
TGCGCCAGCAGTATGACAGGGAACACTGAAGCTTTCTTT
>TRBJ2-7|TRBV14|NA|NA
CASSPPDGKIYEQYF
TGTGCCAGCAGCCCCCCGGACGGGAAGATATACGAGCAGTACTTC
>TRBJ2-7|TRBV7-2|NA|TRBD1
CASRTGVGSYEQYF
TGTGCCAGCAGGACAGGGGTTGGGTCCTACGAGCAGTACTTC
>TRBJ2-7|TRBV4-1|NA|TRBD1
CASSQGPGGSTYEQYF
TGCGCCAGCAGCCAAGGTCCAGGGGGTTCCACCTACGAGCAGTACTTC
>TRBJ2-3|TRBV11-3|NA|NA
CASSSTRSTDTQYF
TGTGCCAGCAGCTCGACACGGAGCACAGATACGCAGTATTTT
>TRBJ2-1|TRBV6-2/TRBV6-3|NA|NA
CASSYAGNNEQFF
TGTGCCAGCAGTTACGCAGGGAACAATGAGCAGTTCTTC
>TRBJ2-3|TRBV19|NA|TRBD2
CASRRSPTSGTDTQYF
TGTGCCAGTAGAAGGAGTCCGACTAGCGGCACAGATACGCAGTATTTT
>TRBJ2-3|TRBV14|NA|NA
CASSRQGNTQYF
TGTGCCAGCAGCCGCCAGGGAAATACGCAGTATTTT
>TRBJ2-4|TRBV20-1|NA|NA
CSTDTGNIQYF
TGCAGTACCGATACGGGGAACATTCAGTACTTC
>TRBJ2-1|TRBV7-3|NA|TRBD2
CASSTSGAKLNEQFF
TGTGCCAGCAGCACTAGCGGGGCAAAATTGAATGAGCAGTTCTTC
>TRBJ1-5|TRBV27|NA|TRBD1
CASSFDRAQPQHF
TGTGCCAGCAGTTTCGACAGGGCTCAGCCCCAGCATTTT
>TRBJ1-2|TRBV7-9|NA|NA
CASSLAGSQGYGYTF
TGTGCCAGCAGCTTAGCCGGGTCTCAAGGCTATGGCTACACCTTC
>TRBJ1-3|TRBV30|NA|NA
CAWSQGFDFSGNTIYF
TGTGCCTGGAGTCAGGGGTTTGACTTCTCTGGAAACACCATATATTTT
>TRBJ2-7|TRBV9|NA|TRBD2
CASSVSGLAGAYEQYF
TGTGCCAGCAGCGTATCGGGACTAGCGGGGGCCTACGAGCAGTACTTC
>TRBJ1-1|TRBV5-6|NA|NA
CASSLAQGSGVAFF
TGTGCCAGCAGCCTTGCTCAGGGGAGTGGGGTAGCTTTCTTT
>TRBJ2-3|TRBV19|once|TRBD2
CASSRTSGGTSRTDTQYF
TGTGCCAGTAGTAGAACTAGCGGGGGCACTTCTCGCACAGATACGCAGTATTTT
>TRBJ2-2|TRBV10-3|NA|TRBD1
CAINEQGTGELFF
TGTGCCATCAATGAACAGGGGACCGGGGAGCTGTTTTTT
>TRBJ2-3|TRBV4-2|NA|NA
CASSFGGPSTDTQYF
TGTGCCAGCAGCTTCGGGGGGCCTAGCACAGATACGCAGTATTTT
>TRBJ1-2|TRBV6-1|NA|NA
CASSEVRQVMYYGYTF
TGTGCCAGCAGTGAAGTACGACAGGTGATGTACTATGGCTACACCTTC
>TRBJ2-1|TRBV5-1|NA|NA
CASSLRSYNEQFF
TGCGCCAGCAGCCTACGTTCCTACAATGAGCAGTTCTTC
>TRBJ2-2|TRBV5-1|NA|TRBD2
CASSVLARNTGELFF
TGCGCCAGCAGCGTACTAGCGAGGAACACCGGAGAGCTGTTTTTT
>TRBJ2-7|TRBV7-2|NA|TRBD1
CASSGQGGTYEQYF
TGTGCCAGCAGCGGACAGGGGGGGACCTACGAGCAGTACTTC
>TRBJ2-3|TRBV5-1|NA|TRBD2
CASNPGRGAQDTQYF
TGCGCCAGCAACCCCGGGAGGGGGGCGCAAGATACGCAGTATTTT
>TRBJ2-7|TRBV24-1|NA|NA
CATSIQGSYEQYF
TGTGCCACCTCCATCCAGGGCTCCTACGAGCAGTACTTC
>TRBJ1-6|TRBV5-1|NA|TRBD1
CASSQRTGSYNSPLHF
TGCGCCAGCAGTCAAAGGACAGGATCCTATAATTCACCCCTCCACTTT
>TRBJ2-4|TRBV19|NA|TRBD2
CASSGPRGGVDIQYF
TGTGCCAGTAGTGGACCCCGGGGGGGTGTCGACATTCAGTACTTC
>TRBJ2-1|TRBV18|NA|TRBD2
CASSPLGTSGNNEQFF
TGTGCCAGCTCACCTCTAGGGACTAGCGGGAACAATGAGCAGTTCTTC
>TRBJ2-5|TRBV24-1|once|TRBD2
CATSDLLAGGEETQYF
TGTGCCACCAGTGACCTACTAGCGGGAGGGGAAGAGACCCAGTACTTC
>TRBJ2-1|TRBV12-3/TRBV12-4|NA|NA
CASSPSGEQFF
TGTGCCAGCAGTCCAAGCGGTGAGCAGTTCTTC
>TRBJ1-2|TRBV30|NA|NA
CAWSRGVRGGYTF
TGTGCCTGGAGTCGGGGGGTACGAGGGGGCTACACCTTC
>TRBJ1-2|TRBV5-1|NA|TRBD1
CASSPTGPRFYGYTF
TGCGCCAGCAGCCCGACAGGGCCCCGCTTCTATGGCTACACCTTC
>TRBJ1-1|TRBV18|once|NA
CASSPQGNTEAFF
TGTGCCAGCTCACCTCAGGGGAACACTGAAGCTTTCTTT
>TRBJ1-2|TRBV19|NA|NA
CASSARSINYGYTF
TGTGCCAGTAGTGCCCGGTCGATAAACTATGGCTACACCTTC
>TRBJ1-2|TRBV7-9|NA|TRBD1
CASSLALGQQNYGYTF
TGTGCCAGCAGCTTAGCCCTGGGACAGCAAAACTATGGCTACACCTTC
>TRBJ2-5|TRBV11-2|NA|NA
CASSVQGMQEETQYF
TGTGCCAGCAGCGTACAGGGTATGCAAGAAGAGACCCAGTACTTC
>TRBJ1-5|TRBV9|NA|TRBD1
CASSDGTDHSNQPQHF
TGTGCCAGCAGCGATGGGACAGATCATAGCAATCAGCCCCAGCATTTT
>TRBJ2-3|TRBV30|NA|TRBD1
CAWSVGQSTDTQYF
TGTGCCTGGAGTGTGGGACAGAGCACAGATACGCAGTATTTT
>TRBJ2-7|TRBV6-6|NA|TRBD2
CASRQRTSGTPYEQYF
TGTGCCAGCAGACAGAGGACTAGCGGGACTCCCTACGAGCAGTACTTC
>TRBJ2-1|TRBV7-2|NA|NA
CASRARGGRSYNEQFF
TGTGCCAGCAGGGCGAGAGGGGGTCGCTCCTACAATGAGCAGTTCTTC
>TRBJ2-2|TRBV6-6|NA|TRBD2
CASSYQRGGPGELFF
TGTGCCAGCAGTTACCAGCGGGGGGGCCCCGGGGAGCTGTTTTTT
>TRBJ1-5|TRBV5-5|NA|NA
CASSLGSGNQPQHF
TGTGCCAGCAGCTTGGGGTCAGGCAATCAGCCCCAGCATTTT
>TRBJ2-3|TRBV14|NA|TRBD2
CASRSGTSPDTQYF
TGTGCCAGCAGGTCCGGGACTAGTCCAGATACGCAGTATTTT
>TRBJ2-1|TRBV20-1|NA|TRBD2
CSASSLAETEQFF
TGCAGTGCTAGTAGTCTAGCGGAAACCGAGCAGTTCTTC
>TRBJ2-1|TRBV11-3|NA|TRBD2
CASSFEGTSGRAPYNEQFF
TGTGCCAGCAGCTTCGAAGGGACTAGCGGGAGGGCCCCTTACAATGAGCAGTTCTTC
>TRBJ2-5|TRBV6-6|NA|TRBD2
CASSPRIAGTSEETQYF
TGTGCCAGCAGTCCACGGATCGCCGGGACTAGCGAAGAGACCCAGTACTTC
>TRBJ2-7|TRBV9|NA|NA
CASSPRDLAYEQYF
TGTGCCAGCAGCCCTCGGGACTTAGCCTACGAGCAGTACTTC
>TRBJ2-7|TRBV3-1/TRBV3-2|once|TRBD2
CASSQGLAGLYQYF
TGTGCCAGCAGCCAAGGACTAGCGGGACTCTACCAGTACTTC
>TRBJ1-3|TRBV5-5|NA|TRBD1
CASSLTGVSSGNTIYF
TGTGCCAGCAGCTTGACAGGGGTCAGCTCTGGAAACACCATATATTTT
>TRBJ2-1|TRBV2|NA|TRBD2
CASKREGKMNEQFF
TGTGCCAGCAAGAGGGAGGGAAAAATGAATGAGCAGTTCTTC
>TRBJ2-3|TRBV18|NA|NA
CASSPRQVSSTDTQYF
TGTGCCAGCTCACCAAGACAGGTTAGCAGCACAGATACGCAGTATTTT
>TRBJ2-7|TRBV2|NA|TRBD1
CASVGQGGRVNYEQYF
TGTGCCAGCGTCGGACAGGGCGGACGTGTCAACTACGAGCAGTACTTC
>TRBJ2-3|TRBV9|NA|NA
CASSVQGGTDTQYF
TGTGCCAGCAGCGTACAGGGGGGTACAGATACGCAGTATTTT
>TRBJ1-6|TRBV6-5|NA|TRBD1
CASSSPPGQGYSPLHF
TGTGCCAGCAGTTCCCCCCCGGGACAGGGGTACTCACCCCTCCACTTT
>TRBJ1-4|TRBV3-1/TRBV3-2|NA|TRBD1
CASSLSQGVYEKLFF
TGTGCCAGCAGCCTTTCCCAGGGGGTTTATGAAAAACTGTTTTTT
>TRBJ2-1|TRBV7-9|NA|NA
CASSQVLPYNEQFF
TGTGCCAGCAGCCAGGTCCTACCATACAATGAGCAGTTCTTC